What follows are 12 T cell receptor beta chains derived from one specimen sequenced in a study of blood T cells in healthy people across ages. A second PCR, run for 7 to 11 cycles, used a sample-barcoded 5' primer plus a J-beta primer mix. TCRdb re-derived calls from the 5' RACE reads in MiXCR, one entry per CDR3 protein. The repertoire holds around 1.5 million distinct CDR3 sequences, with 42% as singletons. The sequenced material came from blood. Receptors were obtained from a woman younger than 35 in good health.

The chain is built from TRBV29-1 and TRBJ2-2; D uncertain. The V gene's germline CDR1 is SQVTM and CDR2 ANQGSEA. Between the trimmed V and J ends, which lost 8 bases and 6 bases, there was a span of 22 bases. The CDR3 is 15 amino acids. The CDR3 DNA sequence: TGCAGCCCACCCAGTGGGGTGTTAAATTCCGGGGAGCTGTTTTTT. This translates into CSPPSGVLNSGELFF.

The chain carries TRBV4-1 and TRBJ1-2; no clear D gene. The CDR3 runs to 13 residues. CDR1 MGHRA and CDR2 YSYEKL come from the germline V gene. With 0 bases removed from V and 7 bases from J, the gap between germline ends came to 9 bases. CDR3 residues: CASSQDPPGGYTF. CDR3 DNA sequence: TGCGCCAGCAGCCAAGATCCTCCGGGTGGCTACACCTTC.

This clonotype was recorded a few times. CDR3 in DNA: TGCGCCAGCAGCCAAGCCGGGCAGGACTATCAGCCCCAGCATTTT. Encoded protein: CASSQAGQDYQPQHF. This chain joins TRBV4-1 and TRBJ1-5; D unresolved. The CDR3 has 15 amino acids. V lost 1 base and J 5 bases, leaving 12 bases between the germline ends. Germline V gene sequence: CDR1 MGHRA, CDR2 YSYEKL.

This clonotype has a handful of counts. The rearrangement joins TRBV4-1 to TRBJ1-4; D is possibly TRBD1 (5 bases). V was clipped by 0 bases and J by 7 bases, with 15 bases between them. CDR3 size: 16 residues. CDR1 and CDR2 (germline): MGHRA, YSYEKL. CDR3 amino acids: CASSQEAGRRFEKLFF. In DNA, the CDR3 is TGCGCCAGCAGCCAAGAGGCAGGGAGGCGCTTTGAAAAACTGTTTTTT.

This sequence joins TRBV4-2 and TRBJ1-6; a possible D gene is TRBD1 (6 bases). V was shortened by 4 bases and J by 10 bases, with 23 bases between the two germline ends. The CDR3 spans 17 residues. In germline, CDR1 is LGHNA, CDR2 YNFKEQ. The CDR3 bases are TGTGCCAGCAGCCTGTTTGAGTGGGGACAAAAGGGGTCACCCCTCCACTTT. It is translated as CASSLFEWGQKGSPLHF.

The chain carries TRBV20-1 and TRBJ1-6; no firm D call. The CDR3 runs 13 residues. V was shortened by 6 bases and J by 10 bases, with 16 bases between the two germline ends. Germline-derived CDR1 and CDR2 are DFQATT and SNEGSKA (reference sequence). This chain's CDR3 is CSAIRAPGSPLHF. The CDR3 DNA reads as TGCAGTGCCATCCGGGCCCCTGGGTCACCCCTCCACTTT.

The table lists this clonotype with a few counts. The chain couples TRBV7-2 to TRBJ2-3; maybe TRBD2 (6 bases). This CDR3 has 16 amino acids. Germline CDR1 reads SGHTA; CDR2 reads FQGNSA. V was cut by 4 bases and J by 4 bases, with 18 bases left in between. CDR3: CASSSSGGGKADTQYF. In DNA, the CDR3 is TGTGCCAGCAGCTCGAGCGGTGGCGGGAAGGCAGATACGCAGTATTTT.

The rearrangement uses TRBV25-1 and TRBJ2-3; D is unresolved. Germline CDR1 and CDR2: MGHDK and SYGVNS. The CDR3 is 15 residues long. Trimming left V 3 bases short and J 3 bases short, with 13 bases between. The CDR3 DNA reads TGTGCCAGCAGTGATAGTACGGTTCTGACAGATACGCAGTATTTT. This codes for CASSDSTVLTDTQYF.

The chain recombines TRBV18 with TRBJ1-2; D is undetermined. Germline values: CDR1 KGHSH, CDR2 LQKENI. This CDR3 comprises 14 residues. V lost 3 bases and J 8 bases, leaving 16 bases between the germline ends. In DNA, the CDR3 is TGTGCCAGCTCACCGGAGGTACAGACGTTCGGCTACACCTTC. It codes for CASSPEVQTFGYTF.

The rearrangement uses TRBV7-2 and TRBJ2-3; 9 bases align to TRBD2. Germline trimming cut 3 bases from V and 2 bases from J; bases unmatched to any gene: 3. Looked up from germline, CDR1 is SGHTA and CDR2 is FQGNSA. The length of the CDR3 is 15 residues. CDR3 sequence: CASSFSGRTTDTQYF. The DNA for the CDR3 is TGTGCCAGCAGCTTTAGCGGGAGAACCACAGATACGCAGTATTTT.

The chain couples TRBV12-3 or TRBV12-4 to TRBJ2-3; TRBD2 agrees at 10 bases. This CDR3 spans 18 amino acids. V lost 0 bases and J lost 2; bases outside the gene matches: 8. The CDR3 DNA sequence: TGTGCCAGCAGTTTAGCTCAATTTAGCGGGAGGAACACAGATACGCAGTATTTT. It yields the protein CASSLAQFSGRNTDTQYF.

This clonotype turned up a few times. The rearrangement joins TRBV20-1 to TRBJ2-3; D might be TRBD2 (6 bases). V lost 4 bases and J 0 bases, leaving 20 bases between the germline ends. In germline, CDR1 is DFQATT, CDR2 SNEGSKA (reference sequence). This CDR3 is built from 17 residues. CDR3 nucleotide sequence: TGCAGTGCTATGGGTAGCGGAGTGAGCTCTAGCACAGATACGCAGTATTTT. Residues: CSAMGSGVSSSTDTQYF.